The rows below give T cell receptor beta chains drawn from one sample of a study of shared clonotypes between healthy human individuals. TCRdb's copy holds only in-frame clones and misses some; the assay was immunoSEQ multiplex PCR. Altogether 850,000 to 1,200,000 clones are present, about 76% being singletons, with the ten largest covering approximately 1.5%. The sequencing input was memory CD4+ T cells sorted from blood. These TCRs come from a man aged 18 to 30 in good health. CDR3s include the opening cysteine and the closing phenylalanine or tryptophan. The order of the fields is V gene, D gene, J gene, clone size, CDR3 protein, CDR3 DNA. A D gene is named only where the DNA matches it firmly. Size values are once, few and many counts, or a class for expanded clones, and some rows have none.

TRBV10-3,.,TRBJ2-5,.,CAIRGAGQETQYF,TGTGCCATCAGGGGGGCCGGGCAAGAGACCCAGTACTTC
TRBV5-1,.,TRBJ1-1,.,CASSLVQQSEAFF,TGCGCCAGCAGCTTGGTACAGCAGTCTGAAGCTTTCTTT
TRBV7-8,TRBD2,TRBJ2-5,.,CASSTKAGGRETQYF,TGTGCCAGCAGCACAAAAGCGGGGGGACGTGAGACCCAGTACTTC
TRBV19,.,TRBJ2-7,.,CASGGGTAGYEQYF,TGTGCCAGTGGTGGCGGGACAGCCGGCTACGAGCAGTACTTC
TRBV7-9,.,TRBJ1-2,.,CASSGGVYGYTF,TGTGCCAGCAGCGGCGGCGTCTATGGCTACACCTTC
TRBV25-1,.,TRBJ1-5,.,CASSGGPQHF,TGTGCCAGCAGTGGGGGGCCCCAGCATTTT
TRBV7-9,TRBD2,TRBJ2-7,.,CASSYGLAGSSYEQYF,TGTGCCAGCAGCTACGGACTAGCGGGCAGCTCCTACGAGCAGTACTTC
TRBV5-4,TRBD1,TRBJ1-1,.,CASSWDRADTEAFF,TGTGCCAGCAGCTGGGACAGGGCCGATACTGAAGCTTTCTTT
TRBV5-1,TRBD1,TRBJ2-5,once,CASSWGTGIFQETQYF,TGCGCCAGCAGCTGGGGGACAGGTATTTTCCAAGAGACCCAGTACTTC
TRBV19,TRBD2,TRBJ2-1,many,CASSVAGGRNEQFF,TGTGCCAGTAGTGTAGCGGGAGGGCGGAATGAGCAGTTCTTC
TRBV11-2,.,TRBJ2-5,.,CASSAGETQYF,TGTGCCAGCAGCGCCGGAGAGACCCAGTACTTC
TRBV18,.,TRBJ2-5,.,CASSPIQGVETQYF,TGTGCCAGCTCACCAATCCAAGGGGTAGAGACCCAGTACTTC
TRBV28,TRBD1,TRBJ1-2,.,CAIGTGKYGYTF,TGTGCCATCGGGACAGGGAAGTATGGCTACACCTTC
TRBV28,.,TRBJ1-2,.,CASKVGTDYGYTF,TGTGCCAGCAAGGTTGGCACTGACTATGGCTACACCTTC
TRBV30,.,TRBJ1-4,.,CAWSVRRAGEKLFF,TGTGCCTGGAGTGTAAGGAGGGCAGGTGAAAAACTGTTTTTT
TRBV7-2,TRBD2,TRBJ2-4,.,CASTFSGSQNIQYF,TGTGCCAGCACCTTCAGCGGGAGTCAAAACATTCAGTACTTC